The present entry profiles one T cell receptor beta chain with its context. Its antigen remains unidentified. The sample is drawn from a study of T cell responses to AZD1222 COVID-19 vaccine. Overall study results and limits: The donors showed a predominance of white British ancestry and of females, with possible underestimation of clonal diversity. Baseline serostatus was positive in only six AZD1222 recipients.

The CDR3 contains 16 residues. Germline lookup yields CDR1 SGHRS and CDR2 YFSETQ. Trimming cost V 6 bases and J 0 bases, with 15 bases left between them. The protocol was immunoSEQ multiplex PCR, while the TCRdb copy is restricted to in-frame clones and leaves out a portion. Here the sample spans around 31,000 clones, roughly 90% being singletons. This specimen consisted of peripheral blood, obtained on day 0 of AZD1222 vaccination. The clonotype comes from an adult in good health. The gene calls are TRBV5-1 and TRBJ2-2; the D gene is possibly TRBD1 (6 bases). In DNA form, the CDR3 reads TGCGCCAGCACCCGAGGGGGAGCCCCGAACACCGGGGAGCTGTTTTTT. Its protein is CASTRGGAPNTGELFF.